This T cell receptor beta chain originates from a study of blood T cell repertoires in COVID-19. Sequenced by immunoSEQ multiplex PCR; TCRdb stores in-frame clones only, minus some. Among a few hundred thousand clones, more than 85% were seen once, and the ten largest hold less than 3.5%. The CDR3 loop spans 16 amino acids. Germline lookup yields CDR1 MGHRA and CDR2 YSYEKL. V dropped 2 bases and J dropped 2; count of bases not matched to a gene: 5. The rearrangement joins TRBV4-1 to TRBJ2-2; 7 bases line up with TRBD1. The sequence derives from a human donor in a cohort sampled during active COVID-19. Sequenced input: peripheral blood. The CDR3 protein is CASSQPTGPNTGELFF. The DNA of the CDR3 is TGCGCCAGCAGCCAACCGACAGGGCCCAACACCGGGGAGCTGTTTTTT.